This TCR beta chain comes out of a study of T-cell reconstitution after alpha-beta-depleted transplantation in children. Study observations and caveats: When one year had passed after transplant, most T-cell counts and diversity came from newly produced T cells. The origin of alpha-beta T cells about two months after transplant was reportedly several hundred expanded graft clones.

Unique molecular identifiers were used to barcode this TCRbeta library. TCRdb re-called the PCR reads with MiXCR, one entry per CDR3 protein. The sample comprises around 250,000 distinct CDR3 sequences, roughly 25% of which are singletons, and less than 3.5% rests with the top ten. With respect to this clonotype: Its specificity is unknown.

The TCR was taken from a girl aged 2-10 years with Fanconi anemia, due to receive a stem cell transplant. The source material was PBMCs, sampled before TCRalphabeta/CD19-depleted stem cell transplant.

CDR3 DNA: TGTGCCACCAGCAGGCTCGGGACTGCCAGAGAGCAGTACTTC. Its protein is CATSRLGTAREQYF. The chain recombines TRBV15 with TRBJ2-7, with D perhaps TRBD2 (6 bases). CDR1 LNHNV and CDR2 YYDKDF come from the germline V gene (reference sequence). The CDR3 covers 14 residues. Trimming shortened V by 3 bases and J by 7 bases, and 16 bases separated the two germline ends.